This T cell receptor (beta chain) was profiled in a study of blood T cell repertoires in COVID-19. Trimming shortened V by 0 bases and J by 2 bases, and 11 bases separated the two germline ends. Germline assignment: CDR1 LGHNA and CDR2 YSLEER. The CDR3 is 15 residues long. The repertoire was sequenced with immunoSEQ multiplex PCR; TCRdb's copy has only in-frame clones and lacks some. Of roughly 520,000 clones in the sample, around nine tenths were seen once. Sequenced material: PBMCs or T cells enriched from blood (not recorded which). The sequence came from a woman between 40 and 55 years old who had recovered from COVID-19. This sequence joins TRBV4-3 and TRBJ2-7; D may be TRBD1 (6 bases). The CDR3 coding sequence is TGCGCCAGCAGCCAAGAAAGCACAGGGCCCTACGAGCAGTACTTC. Protein product: CASSQESTGPYEQYF.